Described below is a single T cell receptor (beta chain) sequence and its context. The antigen is unknown. The sample is drawn from a study of shared clonotypes between healthy human individuals. The V gene lost 1 base and the J gene lost 3 bases, with 12 bases spanning the gap. This CDR3 has 15 residues. Germline assignment: CDR1 SEHNR and CDR2 FQNEAQ (reference sequence). Measured with immunoSEQ multiplex PCR; TCRdb has only the in-frame clones, and not every one. There are around 1.4 million clones in the sample; about 98.5% occur only once, and about 0.34% lies in the top ten. Study-wide findings and caveats: Approximately 4.9% of naive CD4 clonotypes were shared across several donors.

The sequencing sample was made of naive CD4+ T cells sorted from blood. Subset defined: CD45RA+ positively selected. This clonotype originated in a young man in good health. The chain links TRBV7-9 to TRBJ2-5; D remains ambiguous. CDR3 in DNA: TGTGCCAGCAGCTTAGGTAGCCAGGAGAAAGAGACCCAGTACTTC. It is translated as CASSLGSQEKETQYF.